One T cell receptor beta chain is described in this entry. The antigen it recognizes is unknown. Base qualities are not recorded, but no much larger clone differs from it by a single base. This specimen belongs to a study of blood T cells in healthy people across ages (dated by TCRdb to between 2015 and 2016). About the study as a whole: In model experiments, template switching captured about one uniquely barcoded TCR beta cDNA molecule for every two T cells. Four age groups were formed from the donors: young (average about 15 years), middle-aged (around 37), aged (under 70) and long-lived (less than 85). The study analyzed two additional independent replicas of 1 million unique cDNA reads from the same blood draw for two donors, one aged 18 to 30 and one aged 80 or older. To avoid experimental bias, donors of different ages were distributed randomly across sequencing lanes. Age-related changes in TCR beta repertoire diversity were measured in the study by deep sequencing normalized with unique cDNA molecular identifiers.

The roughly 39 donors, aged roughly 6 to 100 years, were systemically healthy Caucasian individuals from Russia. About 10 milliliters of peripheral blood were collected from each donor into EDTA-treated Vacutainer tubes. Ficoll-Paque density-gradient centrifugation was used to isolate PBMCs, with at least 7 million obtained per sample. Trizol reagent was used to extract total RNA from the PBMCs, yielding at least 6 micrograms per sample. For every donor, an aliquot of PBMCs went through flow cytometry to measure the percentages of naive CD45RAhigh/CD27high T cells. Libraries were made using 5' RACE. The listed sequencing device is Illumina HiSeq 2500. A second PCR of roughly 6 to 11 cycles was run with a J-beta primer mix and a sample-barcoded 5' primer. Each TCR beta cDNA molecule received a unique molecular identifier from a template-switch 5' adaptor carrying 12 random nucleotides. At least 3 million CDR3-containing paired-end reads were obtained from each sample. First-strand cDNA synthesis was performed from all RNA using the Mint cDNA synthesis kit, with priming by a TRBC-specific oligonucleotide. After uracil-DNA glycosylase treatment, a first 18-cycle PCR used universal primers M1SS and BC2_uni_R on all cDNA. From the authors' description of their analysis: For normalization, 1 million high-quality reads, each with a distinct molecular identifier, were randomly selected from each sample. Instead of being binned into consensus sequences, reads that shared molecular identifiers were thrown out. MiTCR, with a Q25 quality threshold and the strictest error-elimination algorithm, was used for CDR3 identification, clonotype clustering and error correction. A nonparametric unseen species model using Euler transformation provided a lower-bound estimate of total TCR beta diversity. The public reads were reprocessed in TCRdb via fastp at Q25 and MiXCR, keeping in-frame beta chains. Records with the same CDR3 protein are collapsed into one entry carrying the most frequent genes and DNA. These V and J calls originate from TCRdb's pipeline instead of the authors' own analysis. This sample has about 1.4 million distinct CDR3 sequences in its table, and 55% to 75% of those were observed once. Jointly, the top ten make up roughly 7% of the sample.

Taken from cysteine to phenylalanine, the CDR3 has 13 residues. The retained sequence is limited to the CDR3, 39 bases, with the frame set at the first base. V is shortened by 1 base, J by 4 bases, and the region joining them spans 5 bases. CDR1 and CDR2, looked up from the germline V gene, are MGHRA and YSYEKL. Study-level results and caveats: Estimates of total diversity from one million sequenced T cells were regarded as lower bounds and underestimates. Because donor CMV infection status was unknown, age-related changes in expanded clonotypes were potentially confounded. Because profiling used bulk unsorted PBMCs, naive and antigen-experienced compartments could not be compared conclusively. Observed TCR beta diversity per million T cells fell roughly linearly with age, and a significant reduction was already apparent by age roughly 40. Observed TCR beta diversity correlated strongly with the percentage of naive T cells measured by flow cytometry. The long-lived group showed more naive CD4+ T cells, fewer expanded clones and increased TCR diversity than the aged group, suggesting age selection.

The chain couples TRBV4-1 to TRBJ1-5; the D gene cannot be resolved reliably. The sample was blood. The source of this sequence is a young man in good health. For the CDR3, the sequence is CASSQAKNQPQHF. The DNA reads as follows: TGCGCCAGCAGCCAAGCAAAGAATCAGCCCCAGCATTTT.